Below are 2 T cell receptor beta chains sequenced from a single sample in a study of monozygotic twins with inflammatory bowel disease. TCRdb reanalyzed the 5' RACE reads, giving one entry per CDR3 protein sequence and no DNA. The ten top clones account for about 2.4%, within a sample of about 450,000 distinct CDR3 sequences. Sequenced sample: blood. The receptors originated from a human donor with ulcerative colitis or Crohn's disease, or a healthy co-twin of an affected twin (not recorded which).

The chain links TRBV5-6 to TRBJ1-4; TCRdb calls TRBD1, which cannot be checked without DNA. Germline lookup yields CDR1 SGHDT and CDR2 YYEEEE. This CDR3 region has 12 residues. This chain's CDR3 is CASSLGGQVLFF.

CDR3 sequence: CAIRLQENTEAFF. This sequence joins TRBV10-3 and TRBJ1-1; TCRdb names TRBD1, which stays unverified in the absence of DNA. The CDR3 is 13 amino acids. The germline V gene has CDR1 ENHRY and CDR2 SYGVKD.